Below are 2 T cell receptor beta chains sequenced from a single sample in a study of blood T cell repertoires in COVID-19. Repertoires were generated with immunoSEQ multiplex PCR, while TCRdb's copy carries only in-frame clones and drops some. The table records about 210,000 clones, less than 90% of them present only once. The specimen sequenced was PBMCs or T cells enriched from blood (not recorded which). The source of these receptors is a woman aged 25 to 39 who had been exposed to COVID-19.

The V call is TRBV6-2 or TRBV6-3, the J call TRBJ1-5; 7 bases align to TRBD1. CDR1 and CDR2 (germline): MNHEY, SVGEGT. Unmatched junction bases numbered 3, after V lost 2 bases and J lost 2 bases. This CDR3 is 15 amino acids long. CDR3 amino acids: CASSYAQGGNQPQHF. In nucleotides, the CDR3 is TGTGCCAGCAGTTACGCGCAGGGGGGCAATCAGCCCCAGCATTTT.

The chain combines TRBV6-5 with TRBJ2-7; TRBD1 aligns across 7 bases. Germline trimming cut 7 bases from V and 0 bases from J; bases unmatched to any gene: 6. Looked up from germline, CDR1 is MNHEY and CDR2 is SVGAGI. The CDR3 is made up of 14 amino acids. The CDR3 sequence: CASIEQGNSYEQYF. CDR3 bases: TGTGCCAGCATCGAACAGGGGAACTCCTACGAGCAGTACTTC.